A single sample gave rise to the 8 T cell receptor beta chains below, sequenced in a study of blood T cell repertoires in COVID-19. Sequencing used immunoSEQ multiplex PCR; TCRdb keeps in-frame clones, though not all of them. The table records approximately 240,000 clones, approximately 83% of them present only once. The sample consisted of peripheral blood. These receptors were collected from a woman aged 25-40 years who had recovered from COVID-19.

The rearrangement links TRBV5-4 to TRBJ2-5; perhaps TRBD1 as D (7 bases). This CDR3 has 14 residues. Trimming removed 4 bases from V and 4 bases from J, with 14 bases in between. CDR1 is SGHNT, CDR2 YYREEE, per germline (reference sequence). The DNA of the CDR3 is TGTGCCAGCAGCCCAGACAGGGACTTAGAGACCCAGTACTTC. Translation: CASSPDRDLETQYF.

The rearrangement links TRBV10-3 to TRBJ2-7; D might be TRBD2 (6 bases). The V end was cut by 8 bases, the J end by 1 base, with 21 bases between. The CDR3 is made up of 16 amino acids. Germline loops: CDR1 ENHRY, CDR2 SYGVKD. The chain's CDR3 is CAIAGRKSTISYEQYF. CDR3 sequence (DNA): TGTGCCATCGCGGGGAGGAAGTCCACGATTTCCTACGAGCAGTACTTC.

The sample holds one count of this clone. Germline and junction disagree at one end, which may indicate a read error. CDR3 bases: TGTGCCAGCAGTAACTCACCGACAGGGTACTATGGCTACACCTTC. Encoded protein: CASSNSPTGYYGYTF. The chain has TRBV6-5 and TRBJ1-2; 7 nucleotides align to TRBD1. CDR1 and CDR2 (germline): MNHEY, SVGAGI. The CDR3 has 15 amino acids.

This clone was seen just once. The chain combines TRBV10-3 with TRBJ1-1, with 8 bases matching TRBD1. The CDR3 has 15 amino acids. V was pared by 0 bases and J by 5 bases, with 5 bases of the junction left unmatched. The V gene's germline CDR1 is ENHRY and CDR2 SYGVKD. The CDR3 protein is CAISESTGGNTEAFF. The CDR3 nucleotides read TGTGCCATCAGTGAGTCCACAGGGGGAAATACTGAAGCTTTCTTT.

The chain combines TRBV5-1 with TRBJ2-7; 12 bases are shared with TRBD2. Unmatched junction bases numbered 7, after V lost 0 bases and J lost 3 bases. The CDR3 loop spans 17 amino acids. Germline V lookup: CDR1 SGHRS, CDR2 YFSETQ. The CDR3 loop is CASSLARTSGDLYEQYF. DNA for the CDR3: TGCGCCAGCAGCTTGGCCCGGACTAGCGGGGATCTCTACGAGCAGTACTTC. Drawing the rest from reference TRBV5-1 and TRBJ2-7, the complete variable domain is KAGVTQTPRYLIKTRGQQVTLSCSPISGHRSVSWYQQTPGQGLQFLFEYFSETQRNKGNFPGRFSGRQFSNSRSEMNVSTLELGDSALYLCASSLARTSGDLYEQYFGPGTRLTVT.

The chain couples TRBV7-9 to TRBJ2-7; 8 bases are shared with TRBD1. The V gene's germline CDR1 is SEHNR and CDR2 FQNEAQ (reference sequence). The trim removed 1 base at V and 7 bases at J, leaving 9 bases unmatched. The CDR3 spans 15 residues. The CDR3 sequence is CASSLVGTGLEEQYF. The DNA of the CDR3 is TGTGCCAGCAGCTTAGTCGGGACAGGCCTCGAGGAGCAGTACTTC.

The CDR3 DNA reads as TGTGCCAGCAGTGAAGATATCACTGAAGCTTTCTTT. It translates to CASSEDITEAFF. The V call is TRBV6-1, the J call TRBJ1-1, with no clear D. Germline V gives CDR1 MNHNS, CDR2 SASEGT. Between the trimmed V and J ends, which lost 1 base and 4 bases, there was a span of 4 bases. The CDR3 length is 12 residues.

The V gene is TRBV7-3, the J gene TRBJ1-3; D gene unclear. Germline lookup yields CDR1 SGHTA and CDR2 FQGTGA. Between the trimmed V and J ends, which lost 2 bases and 4 bases, there was a span of 3 bases. There are 12 residues in the CDR3. Here the CDR3 DNA reads TGTGCCAGCAGCTTACTCGGAAACACCATATATTTT. Protein: CASSLLGNTIYF.